One sample yielded the 21 T cell receptor beta chains listed below, sequenced in a study of T cell repertoires in cytomegalovirus infection. These receptors are not linked to any known antigen. TCRdb called the reads again in MiXCR, with one record for every CDR3 protein. Of hundreds of thousands of distinct CDR3 sequences in the sample, about 44% were seen once. The sample here was cultured PBMCs, taken from culture after CMV antigen stimulation. Receptors were obtained from a human donor in good health (CMV status not recorded). Some clones in this sample may be carry-over from other donors' samples.

V usage is TRBV7-2 and J usage is TRBJ2-3, with 9 bases matching TRBD2. CDR1 is SGHTA, CDR2 FQGNSA, per germline. The CDR3 is 15 residues long. J gave up 1 base and V 7 bases, and 6 bases lay outside the gene matches. The CDR3: CASTLAGLGTDTQYF. CDR3 DNA: TGTGCCAGCACCCTAGCGGGACTAGGCACAGATACGCAGTATTTT.

This chain links TRBV6-2 or TRBV6-3 with TRBJ2-7; TRBD1 aligns across 7 bases. The CDR3 covers 15 residues. Germline-derived CDR1 and CDR2 are MNHEY and SVGEGT. Trimming cost V 6 bases and J 6 bases; bases outside gene matches: 14. CDR3 sequence: CASSPSGTVAFEQYF. Written as DNA, the CDR3 is TGTGCCAGCAGCCCCTCCGGGACAGTGGCATTCGAGCAGTACTTC.

The table lists this clonotype with many counts. The gene calls are TRBV7-2 and TRBJ2-2; D uncertain. CDR1 and CDR2 from the germline V gene are SGHTA and FQGNSA. The length of the CDR3 is 14 residues. V was cut by 2 bases and J by 4 bases, with 8 bases left in between. The CDR3 loop reads CASSLRRSTGELFF. CDR3 DNA: TGTGCCAGCAGCTTACGGCGGAGCACCGGGGAGCTGTTTTTT.

The chain recombines TRBV7-4 with TRBJ2-7; D is undetermined. Germline V gives CDR1 SGHVT, CDR2 SQSDAQ. V lost 6 bases to trimming and J lost 2 bases, with 11 bases between them. This CDR3 has 13 amino acids. CDR3 amino acids: CASRSGDAYEQYF. DNA of the CDR3: TGTGCCAGCAGGTCTGGGGATGCCTACGAGCAGTACTTC.

This clonotype appeared a few times. The chain carries TRBV2 and TRBJ2-1, with D unclear. Germline CDR1 is SNHLY and CDR2 is FYNNEI. The CDR3 totals 11 residues. The V and J ends lost 7 bases and 6 bases respectively, with 7 bases between them. The CDR3 region has the DNA TGTGCCAGCATCGAAGGCAATGAGCAGTTCTTC. Encoded protein: CASIEGNEQFF.

V is TRBV10-3 and J is TRBJ1-1, with a possible D match to TRBD1 (6 bases). Germline assignment: CDR1 ENHRY and CDR2 SYGVKD. CDR3 length: 15 amino acids. V was cut by 7 bases and J by 1 base, with 16 bases left in between. The chain's CDR3 is CAITKGGGPNTEAFF. The CDR3 DNA sequence: TGTGCCATCACCAAAGGGGGGGGTCCGAACACTGAAGCTTTCTTT.

The rearrangement links TRBV6-5 to TRBJ2-2; 8 positions agree with TRBD1. The length of the CDR3 is 14 residues. With V trimmed by 4 bases and J by 6 bases, 4 bases remained unmatched. CDR1 is MNHEY, CDR2 SVGAGI, per germline. DNA for the CDR3: TGTGCCAGCAGTTTCTCACAGGGGGCCGGGGAGCTGTTTTTT. Its translation is CASSFSQGAGELFF.

J is TRBJ2-5 and V is TRBV12-3 or TRBV12-4; D might be TRBD1 or TRBD2, each matching 5 bases. CDR3 length: 13 amino acids. V was trimmed by 5 bases and J by 5 bases, leaving 12 bases between them. CDR3 amino acids: CASSARGFETQYF. For the CDR3, the DNA is TGTGCCAGCAGTGCACGGGGCTTTGAGACCCAGTACTTC.

The sample holds a few counts of this clonotype. Mismatch with germline at one junction end may stem from a read error. V usage is TRBV7-6 and J usage is TRBJ2-1; D unresolved. This CDR3 spans 15 amino acids. Germline V gives CDR1 SGHVS, CDR2 FNYEAQ. The CDR3 DNA is TGTGCCAGCAGCCGGGCAACGGGCTCCCACAATGAGCAGTTCTTC. As protein: CASSRATGSHNEQFF.

This clonotype was recorded a few times. This chain joins TRBV7-2 and TRBJ1-5; D remains unclear. The CDR3 extends over 14 amino acids. CDR1 and CDR2 from the germline V gene are SGHTA and FQGNSA. Trimming took 3 bases from V and 5 from J, leaving 11 bases between them. The DNA of the CDR3 is TGTGCCAGCAGCTTTTCGTACGGGGATCAGCCCCAGCATTTT. The encoded protein is CASSFSYGDQPQHF.

V usage is TRBV19 and J usage is TRBJ2-2, with 12 bases matching TRBD2. V shed 7 bases and J 7 bases; nucleotides not matched to a gene: 7. Looked up from germline, CDR1 is LNHDA and CDR2 is SQIVND (reference sequence). This CDR3 comprises 15 residues. The CDR3 DNA reads as TGTGCCAGTACCTCCACTAGCGGGAGGAACGGGGAGCTGTTTTTT. Encoded protein: CASTSTSGRNGELFF. Filled out from reference TRBV19 and TRBJ2-2, the complete variable domain reads DGGITQSPKYLFRKEGQNVTLSCEQNLNHDAMYWYRQDPGQGLRLIYYSQIVNDFQKGDIAEGYSVSREKKESFPLTVTSAQKNPTAFYLCASTSTSGRNGELFFGEGSRLTVL.

The genes are TRBV7-6 and TRBJ1-1; 7 nucleotides agree with TRBD1. The trim removed 5 bases at V and 0 bases at J, leaving 6 bases unmatched. CDR3 length equals 15 residues. Germline values: CDR1 SGHVS, CDR2 FNYEAQ. CDR3 loop: CASSADRDMNTEAFF. For the CDR3, the DNA is TGTGCCAGCAGCGCCGACAGGGATATGAACACTGAAGCTTTCTTT. Full variable domain (rest looked up from reference TRBV7-6 and TRBJ1-1): GAGVSQSPRYKVTKRGQDVALRCDPISGHVSLYWYRQALGQGPEFLTYFNYEAQQDKSGLPNDRFSAERPEGSISTLTIQRTEQRDSAMYRCASSADRDMNTEAFFGQGTRLTVV.

This clonotype has only a few counts. The rearrangement links TRBV12-3 or TRBV12-4 to TRBJ2-7; D not certain. CDR3 size: 13 residues. V lost 2 bases and J 3 bases, leaving 8 bases between the germline ends. The CDR3 sequence is CASSLSPNYEQYF. CDR3 bases: TGTGCCAGCAGTTTAAGTCCAAACTACGAGCAGTACTTC.

This clonotype showed up just a few times. The chain recombines TRBV11-2 with TRBJ2-5, with no clear D. V was clipped by 2 bases and J by 1 base, with 11 bases between them. Germline V gene data show CDR1 as SGHAT and CDR2 as FQNNGV. The CDR3 runs 15 residues. The CDR3 DNA reads TGTGCCAGCAGCTTAAGACTTACTGCCCAAGAGACCCAGTACTTC. It translates to CASSLRLTAQETQYF.

This chain connects TRBV7-6 to TRBJ1-3; perhaps TRBD1 as D (6 bases). With 5 bases removed from V and 4 bases from J, the gap between germline ends came to 12 bases. Germline CDR1 is SGHVS and CDR2 is FNYEAQ. This CDR3 is 14 amino acids long. The CDR3 nucleotides read TGTGCCAGCAGCCCCAGGGGTGCGGGAAACACCATATATTTT. It codes for CASSPRGAGNTIYF.

V gene TRBV7-4 combines with J gene TRBJ2-7; 14 nucleotides agree with TRBD2. This CDR3 is built from 15 residues. V trimming: 0 bases; J trimming: 9 bases; junction bases outside the gene matches: 4. Germline CDR1 SGHVT, CDR2 SQSDAQ. CDR3 loop: CASSLAGLAGAWQYF. The CDR3 DNA follows: TGTGCCAGCAGCTTAGCGGGACTAGCGGGAGCTTGGCAGTACTTC.

V is TRBV18 and J is TRBJ1-1; possible D gene TRBD1, 5 bases. Trimming took off 5 bases at V and 7 bases at J, with 20 bases between the two ends. The CDR3 is 15 residues long. Germline V lookup: CDR1 KGHSH, CDR2 LQKENI. The CDR3 loop is CASSARISGAGEAFF. In nucleotides, the CDR3 is TGTGCCAGCTCAGCCCGAATTTCCGGGGCTGGTGAAGCTTTCTTT.

The chain employs TRBV5-1 and TRBJ2-1; D might be TRBD2 (5 bases). The CDR3 is 17 residues long. The ends were cut back, 3 bases at V and 0 bases at J, with 16 bases in the middle. Germline values: CDR1 SGHRS, CDR2 YFSETQ. CDR3 in amino acids: CASSSPVLLGSYNEQFF. The CDR3 bases are TGCGCCAGCAGCTCCCCGGTCCTACTAGGCTCCTACAATGAGCAGTTCTTC.

The chain's CDR3 is CASSPHRGAQPQHF. The CDR3 DNA reads as TGTGCCAGCAGTCCCCACCGAGGGGCTCAGCCCCAGCATTTT. The rearrangement links TRBV12-3 or TRBV12-4 to TRBJ1-5; D might be TRBD1 (5 bases). V lost 5 bases, J lost 6 bases, and 14 bases lay in between. This CDR3 has 14 amino acids.

This clonotype showed up just a few times. The chain is built from TRBV7-2 and TRBJ2-1; 8 nucleotides agree with TRBD2. Losses at the gene ends were 4 bases for V and 2 bases for J; bases not matched to a gene: 19. This CDR3 contains 20 residues. Germline V CDR1 and CDR2: SGHTA, FQGNSA. The CDR3 nucleotides read TGTGCCAGCAGCTCCCCTGGAATAGCGGGGCCCCCCGGCCCCTACAATGAGCAGTTCTTC. This sequence encodes CASSSPGIAGPPGPYNEQFF. The full variable domain, completed using reference TRBV7-2 and TRBJ2-1, is GAGVSQSPSNKVTEKGKDVELRCDPISGHTALYWYRQSLGQGLEFLIYFQGNSAPDKSGLPSDRFSAERTGGSVSTLTIQRTQQEDSAVYLCASSSPGIAGPPGPYNEQFFGPGTRLTVL.

A few counts support this clonotype. This chain uses TRBV28 with TRBJ1-5; tentative D call: TRBD1 (5 bases). Deletions cut 5 bases from V and 3 bases from J, with 14 bases between. The CDR3 has 15 amino acids. CDR1 and CDR2 (germline): MDHEN, SYDVKM. CDR3 bases: TGTGCCAGCAGTCCAACGTACGGGGCCAATCAGCCCCAGCATTTT. Amino acids: CASSPTYGANQPQHF. Drawing the rest from reference TRBV28 and TRBJ1-5, the complete variable domain is DVKVTQSSRYLVKRTGEKVFLECVQDMDHENMFWYRQDPGLGLRLIYFSYDVKMKEKGDIPEGYSVSREKKERFSLILESASTNQTSMYLCASSPTYGANQPQHFGDGTRLSIL.